The next 13 T cell receptor beta chains were all read from a single sample in a study of blood T cell repertoires in COVID-19. Profiled with immunoSEQ multiplex PCR; TCRdb holds only in-frame clones, not every one. Here the sample spans over 130,000 clones, about 90% being singletons. The sample comprised peripheral blood. These receptors were taken from a man aged 55-75 years with active or convalescent COVID-19.

The V and J genes are TRBV24-1 and TRBJ1-5; D is unresolved. The V end lost 5 bases, the J end lost 4 bases, and 8 bases lay between the germline ends. Germline loops: CDR1 KGHDR, CDR2 SFDVKD. The CDR3 extends over 13 amino acids. The CDR3 bases are TGTGCCACCAGTGCAAGACAAAATCAGCCCCAGCATTTT. This codes for CATSARQNQPQHF.

This chain connects TRBV19 to TRBJ2-7; the match to TRBD1 covers 8 bases. There are 15 residues in the CDR3. Unmatched junction bases numbered 6, after V lost 5 bases and J lost 0 bases. CDR1 is LNHDA, CDR2 SQIVND, per germline (reference sequence). CDR3 DNA sequence: TGTGCCAGTAGTGCGGACAGGGACATCTCCTACGAGCAGTACTTC. It yields the protein CASSADRDISYEQYF.

The chain is built from TRBV2 and TRBJ1-5, with 9 bases matching TRBD1. Germline CDR1 and CDR2: SNHLY and FYNNEI. The length of the CDR3 is 15 residues. The junction had 5 bases not matched to a gene; V was cut back by 5 bases and J by 3 bases. The CDR3 here is CASSFRDRVNQPQHF. The CDR3 nucleotides read TGTGCCAGCAGTTTCCGGGACAGGGTCAATCAGCCCCAGCATTTT. Looking up the rest from reference TRBV2 and TRBJ1-5 gives the full variable domain: EPEVTQTPSHQVTQMGQEVILRCVPISNHLYFYWYRQILGQKVEFLVSFYNNEISEKSEIFDDQFSVERPDGSNFTLKIRSTKLEDSAMYFCASSFRDRVNQPQHFGDGTRLSIL.

The chain recombines TRBV21-1 with TRBJ2-7; the table calls TRBD2, which could not be checked here. TRBV21-1 is a recognized pseudogene. CDR3 length: 15 residues. For the CDR3, the DNA is TGTGCCAGCAGCCCCCGCCGCAGGGACTCAGACGAGCAGTACTTC. This codes for CASSPRRRDSDEQYF.

V gene TRBV9 combines with J gene TRBJ1-1; D remains ambiguous. V was cut by 1 base and J by 7 bases, with 17 bases left in between. The CDR3 extends over 15 amino acids. The germline gives CDR1 SGDLS, CDR2 YYNGEE. Written as DNA, the CDR3 is TGTGCCAGCAGCGTAAGCCCGACTAGGGCGCGTGAAGCTTTCTTT. Amino acid sequence: CASSVSPTRAREAFF. The complete variable domain, with remaining parts taken from reference TRBV9 and TRBJ1-1, reads DSGVTQTPKHLITATGQRVTLRCSPRSGDLSVYWYQQSLDQGLQFLIQYYNGEERAKGNILERFSAQQFPDLHSELNLSSLELGDSALYFCASSVSPTRAREAFFGQGTRLTVV.

V is TRBV28 and J is TRBJ1-1, with D tentatively TRBD1 (5 bases). There are 14 residues in the CDR3. CDR1 and CDR2 from the germline V gene are MDHEN and SYDVKM. With 4 bases removed from V and 2 bases from J, the gap between germline ends came to 11 bases. CDR3 in amino acids: CASSSGGVNTEAFF. The CDR3 DNA follows: TGTGCCAGCAGTTCGGGGGGGGTCAACACTGAAGCTTTCTTT.

This clone occurred once. This chain joins TRBV7-2 and TRBJ1-4, with TRBD1 identical over 7 bases. Germline lookup yields CDR1 SGHTA and CDR2 FQGNSA. The junction had 3 bases not matched to a gene; V was cut back by 5 bases and J by 0 bases. The length of the CDR3 is 15 residues. The DNA of the CDR3 is TGTGCCAGCAGCCGTGACAGGGCAACTAATGAAAAACTGTTTTTT. Amino acid sequence: CASSRDRATNEKLFF.

A word on this clone: The sample has other DNA sequences that encode this CDR3 too. The V gene is TRBV20-1, the J gene TRBJ2-7; no reliable D call. With 2 bases removed from V and 2 bases from J, the gap between germline ends came to 4 bases. The CDR3 runs to 11 residues. Germline-derived CDR1 and CDR2 are DFQATT and SNEGSKA (reference sequence). The CDR3 protein is CSARRAYEQYF. DNA for the CDR3: TGCAGTGCTAGACGGGCCTACGAGCAGTACTTC.

As DNA, the CDR3 is TGCGCCAGCAGCCAGTTACAACGGGGAGAAGAAAAACTGTTTTTT. Residues: CASSQLQRGEEKLFF. This chain connects TRBV4-1 to TRBJ1-4; no firm D call. The CDR3 sequence is 15 residues long. Trimming took off 3 bases at V and 8 bases at J, with 16 bases between the two ends. Germline CDR1 is MGHRA and CDR2 is YSYEKL.

The gene calls are TRBV28 and TRBJ1-2; D unclear. CDR3 length equals 15 residues. From germline, CDR1 is MDHEN and CDR2 SYDVKM. Trimming left V 4 bases short and J 8 bases short, with 20 bases between. The CDR3 DNA reads TGTGCCAGCAGTTCTCCAGCCGAGGGATCGAAGGGCTACACCTTC. Translation: CASSSPAEGSKGYTF.

The chain employs TRBV11-2 and TRBJ1-1; maybe TRBD1 (5 bases). V shed 1 base and J shed 2 bases, with 14 bases lying between them. The CDR3 loop spans 16 amino acids. Germline V gives CDR1 SGHAT, CDR2 FQNNGV. The CDR3 protein is CASSLVGHLGNTEAFF. The DNA of the CDR3 is TGTGCCAGCAGCTTAGTGGGGCACCTGGGAAACACTGAAGCTTTCTTT.

This clone was seen a few times. This chain connects TRBV10-3 to TRBJ1-6; 7 positions match TRBD1. The CDR3 covers 14 residues. Germline V gene lookup returns CDR1 ENHRY and CDR2 SYGVKD. The trim removed 1 base at V and 9 bases at J, leaving 3 bases unmatched. The CDR3 DNA reads as TGTGCCATCAGTGAGTGGGGACAGTCTTCACCCCTCCACTTT. Residues: CAISEWGQSSPLHF.

J is TRBJ1-4 and V is TRBV18, with a tentative D call TRBD1 (6 bases). Germline V gene data show CDR1 as KGHSH and CDR2 as LQKENI. The CDR3 loop spans 15 amino acids. With 3 bases removed from V and 3 bases from J, the gap between germline ends came to 11 bases. The CDR3 nucleotides read TGTGCCAGCTCACCTACAGGGAAGTCTAATGAAAAACTGTTTTTT. Protein: CASSPTGKSNEKLFF.